The subject of this entry is one T cell receptor (beta chain). Its target is unknown. There are 16 residues in the CDR3. Germline V lookup: CDR1 SGHRS, CDR2 YFSETQ. Unmatched junction bases numbered 6, after V lost 1 base and J lost 4 bases. The entry originates in a study of shared clonotypes between healthy human individuals. The data were produced by immunoSEQ multiplex PCR, yet TCRdb's version contains in-frame clones alone and is incomplete. This table holds some 1,100,000 clones, 70% to 80% found once. Findings of the study overall: The authors sampled blood alone, and tissue repertoires likely differ. Large sequencing depth failed to make sorted-subset sequencing complete, rarefaction showed. In having few donors, the study represented limited genetic and exposure-history diversity.

A CD45RA+ naive subset and a CD45RA-negative memory subset were split from CD4+ cells. The gene calls are TRBV5-1 and TRBJ2-1, with TRBD2 matching 9 bases. This clonotype was obtained from a man aged 18-30 years in good health. Some clones in this sample may be carry-over from other donors' samples. Sequencing was done on a sample of memory CD4+ T cells from PBMCs. The subset here: CD45RA-negative fraction. The CDR3 bases are TGCGCCAGCAGCTTGATAGCGGGGGTTTCTTACAATGAGCAGTTCTTC. Residues: CASSLIAGVSYNEQFF.